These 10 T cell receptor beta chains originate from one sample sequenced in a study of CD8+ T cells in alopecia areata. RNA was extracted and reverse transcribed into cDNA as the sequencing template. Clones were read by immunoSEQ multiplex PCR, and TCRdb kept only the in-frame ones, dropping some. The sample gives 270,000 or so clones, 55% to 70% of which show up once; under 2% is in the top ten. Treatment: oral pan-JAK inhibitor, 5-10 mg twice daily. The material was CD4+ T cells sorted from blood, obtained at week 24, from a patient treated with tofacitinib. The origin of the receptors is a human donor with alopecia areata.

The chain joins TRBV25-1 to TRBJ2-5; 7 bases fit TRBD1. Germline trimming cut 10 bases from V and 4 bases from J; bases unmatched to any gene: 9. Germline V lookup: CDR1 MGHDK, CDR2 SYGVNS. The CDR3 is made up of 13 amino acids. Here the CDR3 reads CATSRDRVETQYF. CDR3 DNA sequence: TGTGCCACATCGAGAGACAGGGTAGAGACCCAGTACTTC.

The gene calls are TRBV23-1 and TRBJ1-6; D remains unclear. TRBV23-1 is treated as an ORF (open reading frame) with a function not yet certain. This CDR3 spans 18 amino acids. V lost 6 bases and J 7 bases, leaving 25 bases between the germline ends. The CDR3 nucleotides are TGCGCCAGCAGACGAGCCCCCCGCCAAGTAAAGTCCAATTCACCCCTCCACTTT. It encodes CASRRAPRQVKSNSPLHF.

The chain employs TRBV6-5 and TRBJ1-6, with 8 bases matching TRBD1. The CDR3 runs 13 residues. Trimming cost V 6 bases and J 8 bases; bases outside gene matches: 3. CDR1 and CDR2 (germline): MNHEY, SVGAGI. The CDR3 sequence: CASSGQGDSPLHF. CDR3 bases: TGTGCCAGCAGCGGACAGGGAGATTCACCCCTCCACTTT.

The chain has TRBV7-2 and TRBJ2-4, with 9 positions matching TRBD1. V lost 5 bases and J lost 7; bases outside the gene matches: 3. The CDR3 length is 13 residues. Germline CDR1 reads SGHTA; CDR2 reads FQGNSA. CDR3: CASSGGTGNIQYF. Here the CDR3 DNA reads TGTGCCAGCAGCGGAGGGACAGGGAACATTCAGTACTTC.

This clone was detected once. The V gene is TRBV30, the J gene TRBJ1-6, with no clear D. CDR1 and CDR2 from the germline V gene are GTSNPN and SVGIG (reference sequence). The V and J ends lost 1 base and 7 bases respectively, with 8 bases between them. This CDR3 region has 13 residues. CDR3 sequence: CAWSGQINSPLHF. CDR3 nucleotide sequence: TGTGCCTGGAGTGGGCAGATCAATTCACCCCTCCACTTT.

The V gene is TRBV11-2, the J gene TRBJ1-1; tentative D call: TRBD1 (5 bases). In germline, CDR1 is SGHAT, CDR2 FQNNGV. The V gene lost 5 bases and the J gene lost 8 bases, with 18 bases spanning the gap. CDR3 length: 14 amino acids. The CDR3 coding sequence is TGTGCCAGCAGCCCTCAGCGGGGGTATGGCGAAGCTTTCTTT. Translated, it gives CASSPQRGYGEAFF.

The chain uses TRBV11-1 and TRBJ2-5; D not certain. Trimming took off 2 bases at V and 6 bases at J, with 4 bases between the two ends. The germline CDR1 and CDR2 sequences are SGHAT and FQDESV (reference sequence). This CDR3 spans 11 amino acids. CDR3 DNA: TGTGCCAGCAGCTTACAACAGACCCAGTACTTC. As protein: CASSLQQTQYF. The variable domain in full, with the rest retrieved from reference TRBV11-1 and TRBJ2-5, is EAEVAQSPRYKITEKSQAVAFWCDPISGHATLYWYRQILGQGPELLVQFQDESVVDDSQLPKDRFSAERLKGVDSTLKIQPAELGDSAMYLCASSLQQTQYFGPGTRLLVL.

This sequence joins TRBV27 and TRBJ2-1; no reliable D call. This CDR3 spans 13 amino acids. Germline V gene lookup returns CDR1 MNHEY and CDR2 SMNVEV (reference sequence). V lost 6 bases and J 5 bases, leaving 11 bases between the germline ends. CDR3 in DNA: TGTGCCAGCAGCACCGCTCCGCACAATGAGCAGTTCTTC. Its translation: CASSTAPHNEQFF.

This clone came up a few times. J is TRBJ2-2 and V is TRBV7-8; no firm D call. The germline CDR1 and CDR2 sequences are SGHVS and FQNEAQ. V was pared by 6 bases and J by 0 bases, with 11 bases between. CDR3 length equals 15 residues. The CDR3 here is CASSLVRTNTGELFF. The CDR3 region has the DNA TGTGCCAGCAGTCTTGTGCGTACGAACACCGGGGAGCTGTTTTTT.

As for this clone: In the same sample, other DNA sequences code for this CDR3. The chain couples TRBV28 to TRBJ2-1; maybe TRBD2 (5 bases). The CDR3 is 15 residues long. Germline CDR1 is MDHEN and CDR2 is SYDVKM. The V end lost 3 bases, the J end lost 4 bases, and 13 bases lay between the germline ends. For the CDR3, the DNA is TGTGCCAGCAGTTTGGGCGGAGGTTATTACAATGAGCAGTTCTTC. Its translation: CASSLGGGYYNEQFF.